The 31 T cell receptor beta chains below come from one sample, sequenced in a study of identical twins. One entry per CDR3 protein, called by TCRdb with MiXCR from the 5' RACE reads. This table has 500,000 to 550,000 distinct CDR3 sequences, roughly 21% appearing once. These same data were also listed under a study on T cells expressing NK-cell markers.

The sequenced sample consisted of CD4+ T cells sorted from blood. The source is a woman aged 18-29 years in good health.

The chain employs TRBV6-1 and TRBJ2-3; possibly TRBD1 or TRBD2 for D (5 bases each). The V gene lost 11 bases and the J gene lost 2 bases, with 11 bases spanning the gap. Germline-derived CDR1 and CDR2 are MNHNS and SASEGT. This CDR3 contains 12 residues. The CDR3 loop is CAAVGATDTQYF. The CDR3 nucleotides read TGTGCCGCCGTCGGGGCCACAGATACGCAGTATTTT.

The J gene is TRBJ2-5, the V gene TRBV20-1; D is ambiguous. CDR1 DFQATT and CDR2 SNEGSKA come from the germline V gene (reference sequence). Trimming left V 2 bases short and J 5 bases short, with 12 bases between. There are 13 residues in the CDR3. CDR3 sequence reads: CSARPPPWETQYF. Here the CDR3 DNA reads TGCAGTGCTAGACCTCCCCCCTGGGAGACCCAGTACTTC.

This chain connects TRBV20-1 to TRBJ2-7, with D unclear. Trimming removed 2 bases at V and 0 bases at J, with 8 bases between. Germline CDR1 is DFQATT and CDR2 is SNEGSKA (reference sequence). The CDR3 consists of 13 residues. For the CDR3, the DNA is TGCAGTGCTAGAATCGGAAGCTCCTACGAGCAGTACTTC. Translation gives CSARIGSSYEQYF.

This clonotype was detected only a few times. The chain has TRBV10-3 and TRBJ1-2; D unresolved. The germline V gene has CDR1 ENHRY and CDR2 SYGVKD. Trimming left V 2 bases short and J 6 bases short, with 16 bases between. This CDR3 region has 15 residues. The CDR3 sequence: CAISELRGNQDGYTF. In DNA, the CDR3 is TGTGCCATCAGTGAGCTAAGAGGGAACCAGGATGGCTACACCTTC.

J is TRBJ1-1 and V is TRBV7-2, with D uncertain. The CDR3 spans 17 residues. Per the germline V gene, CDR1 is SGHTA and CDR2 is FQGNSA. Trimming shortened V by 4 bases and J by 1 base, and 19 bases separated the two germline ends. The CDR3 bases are TGTGCCAGCAGCTCGACCGGATTCGGACGGGAGAACACTGAAGCTTTCTTT. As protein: CASSSTGFGRENTEAFF.

The CDR3 sequence is CASSQETGVVDTQYF. The DNA of the CDR3 is TGTGCCAGCAGCCAAGAAACGGGAGTGGTAGATACGCAGTATTTT. The chain joins TRBV3-1 to TRBJ2-3; maybe TRBD2 (6 bases). V dropped 0 bases and J dropped 5 bases, with 12 bases sitting between them. The length of the CDR3 is 15 residues. Germline V CDR1 and CDR2: LGHDT, YNNKEL (reference sequence).

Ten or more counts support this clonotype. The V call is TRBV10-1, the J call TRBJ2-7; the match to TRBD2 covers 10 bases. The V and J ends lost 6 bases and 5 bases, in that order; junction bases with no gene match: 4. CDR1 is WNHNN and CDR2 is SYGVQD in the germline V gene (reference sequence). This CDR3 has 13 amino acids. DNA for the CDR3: TGCGCCAGCAGCCTAGCGGGAGTCAACGAGCAGTACTTC. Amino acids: CASSLAGVNEQYF.

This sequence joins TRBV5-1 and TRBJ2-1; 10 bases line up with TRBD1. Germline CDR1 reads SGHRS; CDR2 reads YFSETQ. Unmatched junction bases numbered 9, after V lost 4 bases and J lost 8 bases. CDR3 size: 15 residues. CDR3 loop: CASSPRDRGRYEQFF. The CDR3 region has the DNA TGCGCCAGCAGCCCCAGGGACAGGGGTAGATATGAGCAGTTCTTC.

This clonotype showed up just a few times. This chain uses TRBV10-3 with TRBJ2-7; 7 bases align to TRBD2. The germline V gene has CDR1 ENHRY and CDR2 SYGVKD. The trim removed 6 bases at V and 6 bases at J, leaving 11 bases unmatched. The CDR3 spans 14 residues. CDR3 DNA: TGTGCCATCAGCACCGGACCAGGGAGGGGCGAGCAGTACTTC. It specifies CAISTGPGRGEQYF.

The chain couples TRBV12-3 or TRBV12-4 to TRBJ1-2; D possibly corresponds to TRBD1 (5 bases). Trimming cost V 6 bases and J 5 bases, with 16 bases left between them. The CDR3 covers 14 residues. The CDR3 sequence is CASSRGGGTYGYTF. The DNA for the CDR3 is TGTGCCAGCAGCCGTGGGGGGGGAACGTATGGCTACACCTTC.

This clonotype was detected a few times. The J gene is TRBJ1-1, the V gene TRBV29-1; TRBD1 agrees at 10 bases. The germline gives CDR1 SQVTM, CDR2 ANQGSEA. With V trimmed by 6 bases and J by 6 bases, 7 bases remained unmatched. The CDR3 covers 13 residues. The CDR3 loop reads CSVHDRGHAEAFF. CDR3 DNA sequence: TGCAGCGTACACGACAGGGGGCACGCTGAAGCTTTCTTT.

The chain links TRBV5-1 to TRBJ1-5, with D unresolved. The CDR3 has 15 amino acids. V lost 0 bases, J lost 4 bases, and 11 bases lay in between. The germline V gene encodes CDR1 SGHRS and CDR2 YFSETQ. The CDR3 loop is CASSLAFRGNQPQHF. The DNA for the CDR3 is TGCGCCAGCAGCTTGGCTTTCAGAGGAAATCAGCCCCAGCATTTT.

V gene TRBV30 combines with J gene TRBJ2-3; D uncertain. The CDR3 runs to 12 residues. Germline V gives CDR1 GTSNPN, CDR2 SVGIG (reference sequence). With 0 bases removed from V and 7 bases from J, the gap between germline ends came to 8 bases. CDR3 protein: CAWSVDGNTQYF. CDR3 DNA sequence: TGTGCCTGGAGTGTGGACGGAAATACGCAGTATTTT.

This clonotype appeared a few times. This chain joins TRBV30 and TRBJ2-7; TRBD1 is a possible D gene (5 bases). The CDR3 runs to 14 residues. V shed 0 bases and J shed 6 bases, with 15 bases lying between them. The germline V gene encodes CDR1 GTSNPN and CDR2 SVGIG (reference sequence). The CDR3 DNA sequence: TGTGCCTGGAGTGTAGGGCAGGGAAGACCCGAGCAGTACTTC. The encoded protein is CAWSVGQGRPEQYF.

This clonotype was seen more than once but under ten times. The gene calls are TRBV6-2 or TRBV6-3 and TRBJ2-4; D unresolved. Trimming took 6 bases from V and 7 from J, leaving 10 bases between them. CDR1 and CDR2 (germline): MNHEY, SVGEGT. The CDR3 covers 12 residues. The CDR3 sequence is CASSGPLNIQYF. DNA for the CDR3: TGTGCCAGCAGCGGACCTCTGAACATTCAGTACTTC.

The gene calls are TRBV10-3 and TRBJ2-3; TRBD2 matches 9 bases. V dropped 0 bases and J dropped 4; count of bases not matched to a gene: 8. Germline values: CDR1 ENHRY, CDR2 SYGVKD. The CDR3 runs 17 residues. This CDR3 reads CAISESGGRASADTQYF. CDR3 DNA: TGTGCCATCAGTGAGTCCGGCGGGAGGGCCTCCGCAGATACGCAGTATTTT.

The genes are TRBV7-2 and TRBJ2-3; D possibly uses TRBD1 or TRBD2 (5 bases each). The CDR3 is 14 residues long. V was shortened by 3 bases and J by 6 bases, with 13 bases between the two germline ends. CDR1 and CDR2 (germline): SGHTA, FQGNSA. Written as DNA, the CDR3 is TGTGCCAGCAGCTTTAAGTGGGGGACGGATACGCAGTATTTT. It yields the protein CASSFKWGTDTQYF.

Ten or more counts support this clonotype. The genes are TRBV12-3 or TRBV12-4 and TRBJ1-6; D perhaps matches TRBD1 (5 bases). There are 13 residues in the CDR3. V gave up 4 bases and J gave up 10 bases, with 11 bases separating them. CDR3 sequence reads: CASSSGYPSPLHF. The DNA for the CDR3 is TGTGCCAGCAGTTCAGGGTACCCGTCACCCCTCCACTTT.

The DNA of the CDR3 is TGTGCCAGCAGCTTTAGGGAGAGCTCCTACAATGAGCAGTTCTTC. Its protein product is CASSFRESSYNEQFF. The rearrangement joins TRBV11-2 to TRBJ2-1; maybe TRBD2 (5 bases). The germline CDR1 and CDR2 sequences are SGHAT and FQNNGV. The CDR3 sequence is 15 residues long. The V end lost 3 bases, the J end lost 0 bases, and 9 bases lay between the germline ends.

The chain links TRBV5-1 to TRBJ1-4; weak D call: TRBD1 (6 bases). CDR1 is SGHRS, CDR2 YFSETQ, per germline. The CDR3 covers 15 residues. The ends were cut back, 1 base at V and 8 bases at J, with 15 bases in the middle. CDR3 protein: CASSLTGGPREKLFF. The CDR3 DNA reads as TGCGCCAGCAGCTTGACCGGGGGCCCTAGGGAAAAACTGTTTTTT.

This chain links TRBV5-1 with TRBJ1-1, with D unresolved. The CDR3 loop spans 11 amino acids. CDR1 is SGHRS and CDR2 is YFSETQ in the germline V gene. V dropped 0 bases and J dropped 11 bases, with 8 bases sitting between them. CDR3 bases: TGCGCCAGCAGCTTGGGATACCAGGCTTTCTTT. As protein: CASSLGYQAFF.

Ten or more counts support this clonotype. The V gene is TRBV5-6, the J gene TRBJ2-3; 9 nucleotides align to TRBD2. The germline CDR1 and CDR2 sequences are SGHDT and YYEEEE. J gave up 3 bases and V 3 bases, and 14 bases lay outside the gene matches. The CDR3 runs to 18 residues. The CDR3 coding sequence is TGTGCCAGCAGCTCCCTCCACGATAGCGGGAGTGGGACAGATACGCAGTATTTT. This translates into CASSSLHDSGSGTDTQYF.

CDR3 bases: TGCAGTGCTTCACTCGGGACAGGGGACACTGAAGCTTTCTTT. It codes for CSASLGTGDTEAFF. This chain connects TRBV20-1 to TRBJ1-1, with 10 bases fitting TRBD1. V shed 5 bases, J shed 3 bases, and the junction held 6 bases outside the gene matches. Per the germline V gene, CDR1 is DFQATT and CDR2 is SNEGSKA (reference sequence). CDR3 length equals 14 residues.

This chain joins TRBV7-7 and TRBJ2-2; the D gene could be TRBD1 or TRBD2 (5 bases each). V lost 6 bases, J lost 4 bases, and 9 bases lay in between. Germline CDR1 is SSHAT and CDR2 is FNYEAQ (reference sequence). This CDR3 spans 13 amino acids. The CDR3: CASRVGTTGELFF. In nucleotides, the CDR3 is TGTGCCAGCAGGGTCGGGACCACCGGGGAGCTGTTTTTT. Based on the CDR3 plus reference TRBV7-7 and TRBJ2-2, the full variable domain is GAGVSQSPRYKVTKRGQDVTLRCDPISSHATLYWYQQALGQGPEFLTYFNYEAQPDKSGLPSDRFSAERPEGSISTLTIQRTEQRDSAMYRCASRVGTTGELFFGEGSRLTVL.

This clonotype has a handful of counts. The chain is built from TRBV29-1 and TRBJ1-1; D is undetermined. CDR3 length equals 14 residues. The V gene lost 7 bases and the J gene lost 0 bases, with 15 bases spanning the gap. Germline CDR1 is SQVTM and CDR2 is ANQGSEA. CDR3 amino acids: CSAEPRGLNTEAFF. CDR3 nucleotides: TGCAGCGCCGAACCCCGGGGATTGAACACTGAAGCTTTCTTT.

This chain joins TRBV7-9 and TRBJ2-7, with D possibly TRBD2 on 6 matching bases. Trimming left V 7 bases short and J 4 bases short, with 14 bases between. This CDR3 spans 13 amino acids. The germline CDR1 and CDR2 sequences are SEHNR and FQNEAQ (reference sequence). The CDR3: CASNSREMYEQYF. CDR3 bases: TGTGCCAGCAACAGCCGGGAGATGTACGAGCAGTACTTC.

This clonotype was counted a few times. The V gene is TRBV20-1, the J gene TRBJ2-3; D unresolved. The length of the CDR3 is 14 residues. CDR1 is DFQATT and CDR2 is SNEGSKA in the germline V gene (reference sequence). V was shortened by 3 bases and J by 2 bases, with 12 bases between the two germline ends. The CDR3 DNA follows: TGCAGTGCTAGGCGGCCTGACTCCACAGATACGCAGTATTTT. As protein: CSARRPDSTDTQYF.

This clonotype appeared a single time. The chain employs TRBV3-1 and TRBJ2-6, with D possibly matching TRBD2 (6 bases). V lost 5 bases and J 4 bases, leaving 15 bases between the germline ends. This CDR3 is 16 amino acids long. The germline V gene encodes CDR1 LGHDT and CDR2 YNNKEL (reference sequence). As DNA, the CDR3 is TGTGCCAGCAGCGGGACCGGGGGTGGAGGGGCCAACGTCCTGACTTTC. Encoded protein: CASSGTGGGGANVLTF.

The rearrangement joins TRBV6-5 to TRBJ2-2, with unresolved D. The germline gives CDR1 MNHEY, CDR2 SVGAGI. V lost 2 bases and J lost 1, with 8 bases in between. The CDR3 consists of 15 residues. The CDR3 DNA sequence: TGTGCCAGCAGTTACGACGGCCAGAACACCGGGGAGCTGTTTTTT. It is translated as CASSYDGQNTGELFF.

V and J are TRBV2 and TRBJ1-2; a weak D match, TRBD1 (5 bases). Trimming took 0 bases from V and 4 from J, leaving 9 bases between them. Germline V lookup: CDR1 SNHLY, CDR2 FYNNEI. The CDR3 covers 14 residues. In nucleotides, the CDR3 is TGTGCCAGCAGTGAAGCGCGGGGGGTCTATGGCTACACCTTC. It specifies CASSEARGVYGYTF. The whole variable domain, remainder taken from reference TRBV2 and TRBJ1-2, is EPEVTQTPSHQVTQMGQEVILRCVPISNHLYFYWYRQILGQKVEFLVSFYNNEISEKSEIFDDQFSVERPDGSNFTLKIRSTKLEDSAMYFCASSEARGVYGYTFGSGTRLTVV.

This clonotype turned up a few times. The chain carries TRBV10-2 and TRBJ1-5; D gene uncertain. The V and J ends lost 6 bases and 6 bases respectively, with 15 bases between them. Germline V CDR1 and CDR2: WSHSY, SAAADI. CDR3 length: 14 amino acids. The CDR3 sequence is CASSKTGRAQPQHF. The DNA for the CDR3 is TGCGCCAGCAGCAAAACCGGGAGGGCTCAGCCCCAGCATTTT.